This entry describes one T cell receptor (beta chain). The sample is drawn from a study of CDR3 diversity in severe acne. Germline assignment: CDR1 KGHDR and CDR2 SFDVKD. The V segment lost 11 bases and the J segment 4 bases; nucleotides outside the gene matches: 14. CDR3 length equals 17 residues. From the PCR reads, TCRdb called clonotypes with MiXCR, one entry per CDR3 protein. The sample yields more than 85,000 distinct CDR3 sequences, around 47% seen once. The genes are TRBV24-1 and TRBJ2-2; 11 bases are a match to TRBD1. The sequence derives from a male donor with severe acne vulgaris. Sequencing was performed on blood. CDR3 sequence reads: CARVCGDRGVGTGELFF. In DNA form, the CDR3 reads TGTGCCAGGGTATGCGGGGACAGGGGGGTAGGCACCGGGGAGCTGTTTTTT.